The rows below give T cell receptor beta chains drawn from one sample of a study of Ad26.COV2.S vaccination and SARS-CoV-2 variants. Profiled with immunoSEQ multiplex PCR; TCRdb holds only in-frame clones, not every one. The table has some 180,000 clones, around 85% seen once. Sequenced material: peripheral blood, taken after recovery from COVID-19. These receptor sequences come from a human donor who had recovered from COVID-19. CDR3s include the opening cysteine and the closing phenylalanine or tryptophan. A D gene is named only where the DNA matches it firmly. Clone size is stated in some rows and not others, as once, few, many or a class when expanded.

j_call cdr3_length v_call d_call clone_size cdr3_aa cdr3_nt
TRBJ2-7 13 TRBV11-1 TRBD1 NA CASSWDSSYEQYF TGTGCCAGCAGCTGGGACAGCTCCTACGAGCAGTACTTC
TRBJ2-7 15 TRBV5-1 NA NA CASSAEWGVGYEQYF TGCGCCAGCAGCGCAGAATGGGGGGTCGGGTACGAGCAGTACTTC
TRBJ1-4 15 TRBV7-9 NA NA CASSLGGRVWEKLFF TGTGCCAGCAGCTTAGGCGGAAGGGTTTGGGAAAAACTGTTTTTT
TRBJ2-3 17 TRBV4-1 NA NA CASSHVGWERSTDTQYF TGCGCCAGCAGCCATGTGGGGTGGGAAAGGAGCACAGATACGCAGTATTTT
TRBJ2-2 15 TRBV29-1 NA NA CSVDGWGDQAGELFF TGCAGCGTCGACGGATGGGGGGATCAGGCCGGGGAGCTGTTTTTT
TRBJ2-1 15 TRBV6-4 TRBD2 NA CASSATSGRWDEQFF TGTGCCAGCAGTGCTACTAGCGGGAGGTGGGATGAGCAGTTCTTC
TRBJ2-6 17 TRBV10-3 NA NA CAISEDWTGGGANVLTF TGTGCCATCAGTGAGGACTGGACAGGAGGGGGGGCCAACGTCCTGACTTTC
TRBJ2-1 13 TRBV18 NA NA CASSPVTYNEQFF TGTGCCAGCTCACCAGTGACTTACAATGAGCAGTTCTTC
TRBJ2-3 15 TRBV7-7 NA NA CASSLGLRGTDTQYF TGTGCTAGCAGCTTAGGGTTGCGGGGCACAGATACGCAGTATTTT
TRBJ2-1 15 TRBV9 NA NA CASSVVGGGAIEQFF TGTGCCAGCAGCGTAGTAGGTGGGGGGGCGATTGAGCAGTTCTTC
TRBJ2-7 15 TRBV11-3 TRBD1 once CASPFSRQGTYEQYF TGTGCCAGCCCCTTCTCCAGACAGGGGACTTACGAGCAGTACTTC
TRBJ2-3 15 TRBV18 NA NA CASSPPLARTDTQYF TGTGCCAGCTCACCACCCCTAGCGCGCACAGATACGCAGTATTTT
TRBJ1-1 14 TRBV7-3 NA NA CASSLSRTNTEAFF TGTGCCAGCAGCTTAAGCCGCACGAACACTGAAGCTTTCTTT
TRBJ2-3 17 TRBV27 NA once CASSLFPGLTSTDTQYF TGTGCCAGCAGTTTATTTCCAGGGTTAACTAGCACAGATACGCAGTATTTT
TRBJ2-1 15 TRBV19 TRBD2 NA CASSILAGVIDEQFF TGTGCCAGTAGTATCCTAGCGGGAGTCATCGATGAGCAGTTCTTC
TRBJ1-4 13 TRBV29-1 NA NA CSVEEGRGKKLFF TGCAGCGTTGAAGAGGGGAGAGGGAAAAAACTGTTTTTT
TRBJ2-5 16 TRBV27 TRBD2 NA CASSPLTSGSLETQYF TGTGCCAGCAGCCCGTTGACTAGCGGGAGTCTAGAGACCCAGTACTTC
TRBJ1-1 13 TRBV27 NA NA CASGATTHTEAFF TGTGCCAGCGGGGCAACAACCCACACTGAAGCTTTCTTT
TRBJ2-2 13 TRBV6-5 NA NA CASQTVPTGELFF TGTGCCAGCCAAACCGTCCCGACCGGGGAGCTGTTTTTT
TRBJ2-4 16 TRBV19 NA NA CASSGPGGPDQNIQYF TGTGCCAGTAGTGGCCCGGGCGGTCCCGATCAAAACATTCAGTACTTC
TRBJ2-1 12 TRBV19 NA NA CASSIDRNEQFF TGTGCCAGTAGTATAGATAGGAATGAGCAGTTCTTC
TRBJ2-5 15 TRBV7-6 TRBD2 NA CASSLLAAQQETQYF TGTGCCAGCAGCTTACTAGCGGCCCAACAAGAGACCCAGTACTTC
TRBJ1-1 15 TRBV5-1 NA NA CASSGAGGAGTEAFF TGCGCCAGCAGCGGAGCGGGGGGGGCGGGGACTGAAGCTTTCTTT
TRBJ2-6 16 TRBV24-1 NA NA CATSDSGSPGANVLTF TGTGCCACCAGTGATTCGGGCTCCCCTGGGGCCAACGTCCTGACTTTC
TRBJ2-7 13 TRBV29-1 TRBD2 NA CSAKSGSLSEQYF TGCAGCGCCAAAAGCGGGAGTCTTTCCGAGCAGTACTTC
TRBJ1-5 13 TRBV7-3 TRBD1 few CASSWTGDQPQHF TGTGCCAGCAGCTGGACAGGGGATCAGCCCCAGCATTTT
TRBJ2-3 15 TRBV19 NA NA CASSAGPRSTDTQYF TGTGCCAGTAGTGCAGGGCCACGTAGCACAGATACGCAGTATTTT
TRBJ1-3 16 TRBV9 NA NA CASSVDMWTSGNTIYF TGTGCCAGCAGCGTAGATATGTGGACCTCTGGAAACACCATATATTTT
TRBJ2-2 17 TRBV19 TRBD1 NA CASSPPGRGPVTGELFF TGTGCCAGTAGCCCCCCGGGCAGGGGGCCGGTCACCGGGGAGCTGTTTTTT
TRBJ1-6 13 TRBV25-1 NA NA CASSEQGTSPLHF TGTGCCAGCAGTGAACAGGGAACCTCACCCCTCCACTTT
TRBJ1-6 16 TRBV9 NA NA CASSPRSGDSNSPLHF TGTGCCAGCAGCCCCCGGTCTGGGGATAGTAATTCACCCCTCCACTTT
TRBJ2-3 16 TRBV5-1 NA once CASSLLGVTSTDTQYF TGCGCCAGCAGCTTGTTGGGGGTTACTAGCACAGATACGCAGTATTTT
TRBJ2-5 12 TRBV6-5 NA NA CATSDLQETQYF TGTGCCACCTCGGACTTACAAGAGACCCAGTACTTC
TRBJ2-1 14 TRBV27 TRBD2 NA CASSAGGSYNEQFF TGTGCCAGCAGCGCGGGGGGATCCTACAATGAGCAGTTCTTC
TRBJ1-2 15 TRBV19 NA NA CASKGGVVANYGYTF TGTGCCAGTAAAGGAGGGGTCGTTGCTAACTATGGCTACACCTTC
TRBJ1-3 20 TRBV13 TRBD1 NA CASSKTLSFTGGKFGNTIYF TGTGCCAGCAGCAAAACCCTCTCCTTCACAGGGGGCAAGTTTGGAAACACCATATATTTT
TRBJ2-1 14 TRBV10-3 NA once CAIAGGPGIYEQFF TGTGCCATTGCAGGGGGGCCCGGAATATATGAGCAGTTCTTC
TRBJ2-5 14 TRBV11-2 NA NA CASSSGRGGETQYF TGTGCCAGCAGCTCAGGAAGGGGAGGAGAGACCCAGTACTTC
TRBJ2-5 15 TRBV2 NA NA CASRGTVREQETQYF TGTGCCAGCAGGGGGACGGTAAGAGAACAAGAGACCCAGTACTTC
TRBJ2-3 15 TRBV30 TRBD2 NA CAWGPGLALTDTQYF TGTGCCTGGGGTCCGGGACTAGCGCTAACAGATACGCAGTATTTT
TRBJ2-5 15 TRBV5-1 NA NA CASSLLGTRQETQYF TGCGCCAGCAGCTTATTGGGGACAAGACAAGAGACCCAGTACTTC
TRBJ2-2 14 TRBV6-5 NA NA CASKHGTAGGELFF TGTGCCAGCAAACACGGGACCGCCGGCGGGGAGCTGTTTTTT
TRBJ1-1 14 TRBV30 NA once CAWSPPWGSTEAFF TGTGCCTGGAGCCCCCCATGGGGGAGCACTGAAGCTTTCTTT
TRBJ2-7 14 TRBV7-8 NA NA CASSLPGTTYEQYF TGTGCCAGCAGCTTACCAGGGACCACCTACGAGCAGTACTTC
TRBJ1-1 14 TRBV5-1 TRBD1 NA CASSLGQGGTEAFF TGCGCCAGCAGCTTGGGACAGGGGGGCACTGAAGCTTTCTTT
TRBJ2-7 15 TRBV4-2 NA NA CASSQDVRGLYEQYF TGTGCCAGCAGCCAAGATGTTCGGGGGCTCTACGAGCAGTACTTC
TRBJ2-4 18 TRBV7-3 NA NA CASSFPTVSSLAKNIQYF TGTGCCAGCAGCTTCCCGACAGTAAGTTCACTAGCCAAAAACATTCAGTACTTC
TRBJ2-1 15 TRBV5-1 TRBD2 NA CASRQTSGRDNEQFF TGCGCCAGCAGGCAGACTAGCGGGAGGGACAATGAGCAGTTCTTC
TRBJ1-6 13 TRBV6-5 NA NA CASKPGSLSPLHF TGTGCCAGCAAACCAGGCAGCCTTTCACCCCTCCACTTT
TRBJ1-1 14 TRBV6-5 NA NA CASSLRGRDTEAFF TGTGCCAGCAGTCTAAGAGGGCGGGACACTGAAGCTTTCTTT
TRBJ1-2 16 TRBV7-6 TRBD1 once CASSPQSGTGHYGYTF TGTGCCAGCAGCCCCCAATCCGGGACAGGTCACTATGGCTACACCTTC
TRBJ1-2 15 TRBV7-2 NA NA CASSLAITDNYGYTF TGTGCCAGCAGCTTAGCGATAACAGACAACTATGGCTACACCTTC
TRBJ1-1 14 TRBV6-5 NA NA CASSPRTTGTEAFF TGTGCCAGCAGCCCCAGGACCACGGGGACTGAAGCTTTCTTT
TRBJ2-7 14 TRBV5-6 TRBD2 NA CASSSRDYSYEQYF TGTGCCAGCAGCTCACGGGACTACTCCTACGAGCAGTACTTC
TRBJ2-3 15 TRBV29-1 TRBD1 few CSVGGQGVGTDTQYF TGCAGCGTTGGGGGACAGGGGGTCGGAACAGATACGCAGTATTTT
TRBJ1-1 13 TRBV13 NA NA CASSFWVHTEAFF TGTGCCAGCAGCTTCTGGGTGCACACTGAAGCTTTCTTT
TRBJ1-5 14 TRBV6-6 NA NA CASSYRDGNQPQHF TGTGCCAGCAGCTACAGGGATGGCAATCAGCCCCAGCATTTT